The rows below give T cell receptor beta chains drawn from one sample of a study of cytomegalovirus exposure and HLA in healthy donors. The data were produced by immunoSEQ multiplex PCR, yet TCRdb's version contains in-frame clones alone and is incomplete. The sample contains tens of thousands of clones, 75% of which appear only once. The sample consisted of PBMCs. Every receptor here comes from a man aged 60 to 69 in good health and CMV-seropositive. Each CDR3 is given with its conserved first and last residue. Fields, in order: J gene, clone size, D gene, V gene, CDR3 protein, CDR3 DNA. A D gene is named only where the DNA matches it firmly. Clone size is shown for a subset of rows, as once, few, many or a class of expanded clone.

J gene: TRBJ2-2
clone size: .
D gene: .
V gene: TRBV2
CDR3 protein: CASSEPPREPSTGELFF
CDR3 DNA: TGTGCCAGCAGTGAACCCCCTCGGGAGCCTTCCACCGGGGAGCTGTTTTTT

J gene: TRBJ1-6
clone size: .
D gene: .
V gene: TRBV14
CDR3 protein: CASSKIGGKSPLHF
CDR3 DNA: TGTGCCAGCAGCAAGATTGGGGGGAAATCACCCCTCCACTTT

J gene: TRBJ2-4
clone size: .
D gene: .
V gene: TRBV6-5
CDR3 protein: CASSYRQESKNIQYF
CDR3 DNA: TGTGCCAGCAGTTACAGGCAGGAAAGCAAAAACATTCAGTACTTC

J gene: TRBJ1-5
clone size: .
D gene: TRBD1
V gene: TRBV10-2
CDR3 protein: CASSEVTGTANQPQHF
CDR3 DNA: TGCGCCAGCAGTGAGGTTACCGGGACAGCAAATCAGCCCCAGCATTTT

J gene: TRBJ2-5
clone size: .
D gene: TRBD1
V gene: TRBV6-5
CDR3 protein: CASSYGQGGTQYF
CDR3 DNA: TGTGCCAGCAGTTACGGACAGGGAGGGACCCAGTACTTC

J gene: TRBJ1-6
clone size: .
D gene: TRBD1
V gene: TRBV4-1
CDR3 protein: CASSQGGQGNSPLHF
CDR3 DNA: TGCGCCAGCAGCCAAGGCGGACAGGGCAATTCACCCCTCCACTTT

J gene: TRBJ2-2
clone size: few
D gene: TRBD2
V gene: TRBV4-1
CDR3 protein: CASSPWTSGTTGELFF
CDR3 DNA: TGCGCCAGCAGCCCTTGGACTAGCGGGACCACCGGGGAGCTGTTTTTT

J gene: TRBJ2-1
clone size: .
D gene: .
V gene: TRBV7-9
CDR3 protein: CASSAFGGSYNEQFF
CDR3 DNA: TGTGCCAGCAGCGCATTTGGAGGCTCCTACAATGAGCAGTTCTTC

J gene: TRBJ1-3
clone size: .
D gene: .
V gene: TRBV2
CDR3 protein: CASSYRLPGSSGNTIYF
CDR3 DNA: TGTGCCAGCAGTTACCGTCTTCCGGGGAGCTCTGGAAACACCATATATTTT

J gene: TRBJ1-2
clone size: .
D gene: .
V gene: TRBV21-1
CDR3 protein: CASSKGEQGFYGYTF
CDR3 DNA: TGTGCCAGCAGCAAAGGTGAACAGGGGTTCTATGGCTACACCTTC

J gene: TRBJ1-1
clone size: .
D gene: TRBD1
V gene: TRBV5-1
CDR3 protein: CASSKGQSGDTEAFF
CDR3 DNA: TGCGCCAGCAGCAAGGGACAGTCAGGGGACACTGAAGCTTTCTTT

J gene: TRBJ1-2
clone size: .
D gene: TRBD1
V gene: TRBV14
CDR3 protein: CASSPGQHYGYTF
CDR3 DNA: TGTGCCAGCAGCCCGGGACAGCACTATGGCTACACCTTC

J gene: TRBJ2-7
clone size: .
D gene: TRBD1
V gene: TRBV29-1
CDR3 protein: CSVVGTGPYEQYF
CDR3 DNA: TGCAGCGTTGTAGGGACAGGGCCCTACGAGCAGTACTTC

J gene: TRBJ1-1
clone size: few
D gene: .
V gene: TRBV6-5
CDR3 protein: CASSRQNMNTEAFF
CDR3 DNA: TGTGCCAGCAGTCGACAGAACATGAACACTGAAGCTTTCTTT

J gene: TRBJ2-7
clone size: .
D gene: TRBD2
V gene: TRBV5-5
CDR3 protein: CASSFAPGGYEQYF
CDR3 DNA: TGTGCCAGCAGCTTCGCTCCGGGGGGTTACGAGCAGTACTTC

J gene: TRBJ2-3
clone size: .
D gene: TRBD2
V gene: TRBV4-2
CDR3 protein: CASSQDRGGGTDTQYF
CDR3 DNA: TGTGCCAGCAGCCAAGACCGGGGGGGCGGGACAGATACGCAGTATTTT

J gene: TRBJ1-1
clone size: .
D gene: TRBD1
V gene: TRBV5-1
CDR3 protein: CASSLQGAGTEAFF
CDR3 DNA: TGCGCCAGCAGCTTGCAGGGGGCTGGTACTGAAGCTTTCTTT

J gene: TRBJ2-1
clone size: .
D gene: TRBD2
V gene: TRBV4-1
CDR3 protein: CASSLQLGGSYNEQFF
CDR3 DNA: TGCGCCAGCAGCCTACAATTGGGGGGGAGTTACAATGAGCAGTTCTTC

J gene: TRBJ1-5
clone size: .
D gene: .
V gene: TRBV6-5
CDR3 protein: CASSYSQGGGQPQHF
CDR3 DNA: TGTGCCAGCAGTTATTCACAGGGAGGGGGACAGCCCCAGCATTTT

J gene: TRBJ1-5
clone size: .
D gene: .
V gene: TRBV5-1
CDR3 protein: CASSDGPDQPQHF
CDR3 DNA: TGCGCCAGCAGTGATGGGCCGGATCAGCCCCAGCATTTT

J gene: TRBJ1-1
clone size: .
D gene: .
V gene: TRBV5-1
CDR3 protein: CASSFLKTGEAFF
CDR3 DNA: TGCGCCAGCAGCTTCCTTAAGACAGGTGAAGCTTTCTTT

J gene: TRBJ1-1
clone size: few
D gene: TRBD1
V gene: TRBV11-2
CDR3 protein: CASSLGYRGLDTEAFF
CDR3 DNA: TGTGCCAGCAGCTTGGGATACAGGGGGTTGGACACTGAAGCTTTCTTT

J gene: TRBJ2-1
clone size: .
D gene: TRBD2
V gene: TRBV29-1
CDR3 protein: CSVEVETSGRNEQFF
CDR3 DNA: TGCAGCGTTGAAGTCGAGACTAGCGGCAGGAATGAGCAGTTCTTC

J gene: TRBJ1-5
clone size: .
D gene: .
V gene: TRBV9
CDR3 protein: CASSVGGGNQPQHF
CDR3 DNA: TGTGCCAGCAGCGTAGGGGGCGGCAATCAGCCCCAGCATTTT

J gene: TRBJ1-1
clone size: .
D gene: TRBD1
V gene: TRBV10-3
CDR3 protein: CAISDRGHTEAFF
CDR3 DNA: TGTGCCATCAGCGACAGGGGGCACACTGAAGCTTTCTTT

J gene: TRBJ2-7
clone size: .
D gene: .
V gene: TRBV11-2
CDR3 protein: CASSISYEQYF
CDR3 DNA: TGTGCCAGCAGCATATCCTACGAGCAGTACTTC

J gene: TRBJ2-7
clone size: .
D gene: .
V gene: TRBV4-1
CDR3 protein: CASSQVEGDYEQYF
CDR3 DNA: TGCGCCAGCAGCCAAGTCGAGGGAGACTACGAGCAGTACTTC

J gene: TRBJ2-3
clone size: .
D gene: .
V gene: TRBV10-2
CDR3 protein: CASSERGADTDTQYF
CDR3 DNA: TGCGCCAGCAGTGAACGGGGGGCGGACACAGATACGCAGTATTTT

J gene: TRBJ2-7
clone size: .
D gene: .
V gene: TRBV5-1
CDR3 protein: CASSSGTYYEQYF
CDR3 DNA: TGCGCCAGCAGCTCAGGGACATACTACGAGCAGTACTTC

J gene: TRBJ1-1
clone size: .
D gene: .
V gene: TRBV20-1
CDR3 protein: CSATGPSEAFF
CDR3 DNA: TGCAGTGCTACAGGGCCAAGTGAAGCTTTCTTT

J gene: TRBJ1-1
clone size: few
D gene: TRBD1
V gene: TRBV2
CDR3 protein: CASSQGGTEAFF
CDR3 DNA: TGTGCCAGCAGCCAGGGGGGCACTGAAGCTTTCTTT

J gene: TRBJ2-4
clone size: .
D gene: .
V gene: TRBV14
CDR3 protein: CASSQDRGLAKNIQYF
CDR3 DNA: TGTGCCAGCAGCCAAGACAGGGGTCTAGCCAAAAACATTCAGTACTTC

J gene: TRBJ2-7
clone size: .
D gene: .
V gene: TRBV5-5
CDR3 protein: CASSLGGREQYF
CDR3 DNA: TGTGCCAGCAGCTTGGGAGGGCGCGAGCAGTACTTC

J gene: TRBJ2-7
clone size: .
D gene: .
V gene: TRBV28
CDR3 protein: CASRTTRDNEQYF
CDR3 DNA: TGTGCCAGCAGAACGACAAGGGACAACGAGCAGTACTTC

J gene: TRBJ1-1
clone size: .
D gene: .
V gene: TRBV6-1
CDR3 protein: CASSEAAEAFF
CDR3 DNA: TGTGCCAGCAGTGAGGCAGCTGAAGCTTTCTTT

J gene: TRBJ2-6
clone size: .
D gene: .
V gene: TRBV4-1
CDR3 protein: CASSQTFGQTISGANVLTF
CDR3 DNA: TGCGCCAGCAGCCAAACTTTTGGACAGACGATCTCTGGGGCCAACGTCCTGACTTTC

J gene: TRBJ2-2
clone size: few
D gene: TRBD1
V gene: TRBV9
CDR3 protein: CASSVRLTAGGNTGELFF
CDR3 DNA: TGTGCCAGCAGCGTAAGGTTAACGGCAGGGGGTAACACCGGGGAGCTGTTTTTT

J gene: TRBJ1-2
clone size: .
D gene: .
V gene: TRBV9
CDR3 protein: CASSAQTGSNYGYTF
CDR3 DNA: TGTGCCAGCAGCGCACAGACAGGATCTAACTATGGCTACACCTTC